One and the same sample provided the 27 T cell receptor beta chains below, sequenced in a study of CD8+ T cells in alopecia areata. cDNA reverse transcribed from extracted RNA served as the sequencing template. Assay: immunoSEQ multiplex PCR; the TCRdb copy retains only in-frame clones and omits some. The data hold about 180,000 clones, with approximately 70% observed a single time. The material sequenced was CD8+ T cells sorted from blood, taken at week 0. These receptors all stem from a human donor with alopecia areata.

The CDR3 coding sequence is TGTGCCAGCAGCTTAGTGAGGGGAAAGAACACTGAAGCTTTCTTT. This sequence encodes CASSLVRGKNTEAFF. The chain recombines TRBV7-6 with TRBJ1-1, with a tentative D call TRBD1 (5 bases). This CDR3 contains 15 residues. The ends were cut back, 1 base at V and 1 base at J, with 10 bases in the middle. Germline-derived CDR1 and CDR2 are SGHVS and FNYEAQ.

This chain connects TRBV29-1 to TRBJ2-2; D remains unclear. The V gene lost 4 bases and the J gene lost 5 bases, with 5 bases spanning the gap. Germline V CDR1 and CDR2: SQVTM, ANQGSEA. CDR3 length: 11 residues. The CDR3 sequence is CSVVQTGELFF. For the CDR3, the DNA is TGCAGCGTTGTACAGACCGGGGAGCTGTTTTTT.

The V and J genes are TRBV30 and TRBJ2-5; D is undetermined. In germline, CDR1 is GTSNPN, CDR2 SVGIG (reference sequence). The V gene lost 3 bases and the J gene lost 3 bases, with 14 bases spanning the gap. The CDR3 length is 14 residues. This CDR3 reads CAWSASLRKETQYF. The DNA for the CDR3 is TGTGCCTGGAGCGCCTCGTTACGGAAAGAGACCCAGTACTTC.

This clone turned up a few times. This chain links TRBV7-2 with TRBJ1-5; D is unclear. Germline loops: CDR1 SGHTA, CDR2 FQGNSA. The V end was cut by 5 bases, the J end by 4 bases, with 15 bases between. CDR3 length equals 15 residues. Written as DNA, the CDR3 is TGTGCCAGCAGCCTACGGCAGCAGCAAAATCAGCCCCAGCATTTT. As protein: CASSLRQQQNQPQHF.

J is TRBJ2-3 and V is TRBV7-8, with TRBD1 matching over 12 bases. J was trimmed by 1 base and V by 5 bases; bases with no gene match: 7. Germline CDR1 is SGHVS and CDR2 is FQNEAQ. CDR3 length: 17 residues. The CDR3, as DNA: TGTGCCAGCAGCCCTCGGGACAGGGGGCAAGGCACAGATACGCAGTATTTT. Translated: CASSPRDRGQGTDTQYF.

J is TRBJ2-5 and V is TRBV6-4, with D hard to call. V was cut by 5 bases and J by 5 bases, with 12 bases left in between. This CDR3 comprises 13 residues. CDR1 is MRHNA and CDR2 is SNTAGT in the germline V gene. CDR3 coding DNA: TGTGCCAGCAGTTTGGTCACTGGGGAGACCCAGTACTTC. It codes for CASSLVTGETQYF.

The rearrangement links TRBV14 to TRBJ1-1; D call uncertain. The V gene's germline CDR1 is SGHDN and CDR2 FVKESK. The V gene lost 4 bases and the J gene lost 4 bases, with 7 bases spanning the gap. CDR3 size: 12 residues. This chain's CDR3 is CASSLSGTEAFF. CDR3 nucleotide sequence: TGTGCCAGCAGCCTCTCTGGCACTGAAGCTTTCTTT.

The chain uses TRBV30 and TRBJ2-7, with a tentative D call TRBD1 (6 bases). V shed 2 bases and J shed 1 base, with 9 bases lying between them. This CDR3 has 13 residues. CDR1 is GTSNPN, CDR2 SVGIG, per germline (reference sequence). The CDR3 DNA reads TGTGCCTGGAGTCCCGGACAGTCCTACGAGCAGTACTTC. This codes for CAWSPGQSYEQYF.

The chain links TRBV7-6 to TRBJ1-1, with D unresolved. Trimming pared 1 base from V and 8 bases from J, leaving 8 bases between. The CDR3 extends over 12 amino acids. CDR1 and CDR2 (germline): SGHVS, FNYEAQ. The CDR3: CASSLGGVEAFF. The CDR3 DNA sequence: TGTGCCAGCAGCTTAGGGGGTGTGGAAGCTTTCTTT.

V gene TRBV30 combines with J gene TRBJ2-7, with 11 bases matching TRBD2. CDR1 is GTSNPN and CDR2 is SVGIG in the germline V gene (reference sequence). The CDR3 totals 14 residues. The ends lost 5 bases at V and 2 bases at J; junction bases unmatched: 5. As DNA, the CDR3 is TGTGCCTGGGAAAGACTAGCGGGAACCTACGAGCAGTACTTC. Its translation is CAWERLAGTYEQYF. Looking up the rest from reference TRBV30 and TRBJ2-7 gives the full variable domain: SQTIHQWPATLVQPVGSPLSLECTVEGTSNPNLYWYRQAAGRGLQLLFYSVGIGQISSEVPQNLSASRPQDRQFILSSKKLLLSDSGFYLCAWERLAGTYEQYFGPGTRLTVT.

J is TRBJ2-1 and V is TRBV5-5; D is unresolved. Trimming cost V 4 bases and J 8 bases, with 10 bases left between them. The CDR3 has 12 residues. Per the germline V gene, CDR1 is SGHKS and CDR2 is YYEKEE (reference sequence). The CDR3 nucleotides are TGTGCCAGCAGCCCTGATCCGGATGAGCAGTTCTTC. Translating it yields CASSPDPDEQFF.

Here the CDR3 reads CASSQTAGQGFFSYEQYF. CDR3 bases: TGCGCCAGCAGCCAAACGGCGGGACAGGGCTTTTTCTCCTACGAGCAGTACTTC. V gene TRBV4-1 combines with J gene TRBJ2-7; 9 bases fit TRBD1. V lost 2 bases and J lost 0; bases outside the gene matches: 11. There are 18 residues in the CDR3. Germline CDR1 and CDR2: MGHRA and YSYEKL.

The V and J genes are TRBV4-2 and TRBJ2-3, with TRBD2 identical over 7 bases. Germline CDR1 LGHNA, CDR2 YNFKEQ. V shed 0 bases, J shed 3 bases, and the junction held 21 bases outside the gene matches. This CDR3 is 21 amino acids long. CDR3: CASSQDLGRSTSFGWTDTQYF. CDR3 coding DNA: TGTGCCAGCAGCCAAGATCTCGGCAGGTCGACTAGCTTTGGATGGACAGATACGCAGTATTTT.

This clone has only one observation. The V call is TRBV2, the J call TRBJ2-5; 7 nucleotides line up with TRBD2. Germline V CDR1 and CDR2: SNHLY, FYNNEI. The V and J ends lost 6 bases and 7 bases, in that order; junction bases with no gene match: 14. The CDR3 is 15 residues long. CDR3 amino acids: CASSEGLHLEPTQYF. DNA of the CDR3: TGTGCCAGCAGCGAGGGACTACACCTAGAGCCGACCCAGTACTTC.

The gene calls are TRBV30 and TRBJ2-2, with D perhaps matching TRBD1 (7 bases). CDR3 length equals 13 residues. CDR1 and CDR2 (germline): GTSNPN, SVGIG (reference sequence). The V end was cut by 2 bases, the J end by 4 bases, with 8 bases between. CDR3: CAWSQGGTGELFF. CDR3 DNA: TGTGCCTGGAGTCAGGGGGGCACCGGGGAGCTGTTTTTT.

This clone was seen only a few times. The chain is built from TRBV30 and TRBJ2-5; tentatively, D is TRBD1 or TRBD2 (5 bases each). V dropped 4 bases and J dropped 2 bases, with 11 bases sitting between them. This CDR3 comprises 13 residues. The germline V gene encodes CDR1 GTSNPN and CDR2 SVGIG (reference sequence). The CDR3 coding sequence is TGTGCCTGGACTCAGGGAGATCAAGAGACCCAGTACTTC. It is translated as CAWTQGDQETQYF.

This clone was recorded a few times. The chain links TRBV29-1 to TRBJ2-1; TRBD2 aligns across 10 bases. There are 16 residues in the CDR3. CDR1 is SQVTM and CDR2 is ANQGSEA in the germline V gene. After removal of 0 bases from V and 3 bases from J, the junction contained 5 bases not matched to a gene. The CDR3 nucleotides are TGCAGCGTTGAAGATCATCCTAGCGGGGGCTACAATGAGCAGTTCTTC. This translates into CSVEDHPSGGYNEQFF.

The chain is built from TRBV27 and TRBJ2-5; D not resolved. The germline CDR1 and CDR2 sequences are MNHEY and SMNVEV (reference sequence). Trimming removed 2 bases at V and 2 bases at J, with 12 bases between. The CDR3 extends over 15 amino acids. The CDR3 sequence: CASSLGLGLQETQYF. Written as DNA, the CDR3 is TGTGCCAGCAGTTTAGGCCTTGGGCTTCAAGAGACCCAGTACTTC.

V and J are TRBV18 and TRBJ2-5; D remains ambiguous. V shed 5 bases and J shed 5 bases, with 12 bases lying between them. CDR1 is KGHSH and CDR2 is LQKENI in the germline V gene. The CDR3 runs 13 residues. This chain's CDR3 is CASSRWSMETQYF. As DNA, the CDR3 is TGTGCCAGCTCAAGGTGGTCGATGGAGACCCAGTACTTC. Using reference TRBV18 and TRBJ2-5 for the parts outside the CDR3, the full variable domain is NAGVMQNPRHLVRRRGQEARLRCSPMKGHSHVYWYRQLPEEGLKFMVYLQKENIIDESGMPKERFSAEFPKEGPSILRIQQVVRGDSAAYFCASSRWSMETQYFGPGTRLLVL.

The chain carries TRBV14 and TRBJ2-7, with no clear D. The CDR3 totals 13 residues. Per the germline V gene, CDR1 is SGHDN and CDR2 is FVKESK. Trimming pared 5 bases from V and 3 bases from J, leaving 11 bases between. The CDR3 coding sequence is TGTGCCAGCAGCGCCCGAGCTTACTACGAGCAGTACTTC. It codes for CASSARAYYEQYF.

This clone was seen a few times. CDR3 loop: CASSFLDNRNYGYTF. Written as DNA, the CDR3 is TGTGCCAGCAGTTTTTTGGACAACCGAAACTATGGCTACACCTTC. The chain combines TRBV27 with TRBJ1-2, with a possible D match to TRBD1 (5 bases). The CDR3 length is 15 residues. The germline V gene has CDR1 MNHEY and CDR2 SMNVEV (reference sequence). With 3 bases removed from V and 2 bases from J, the gap between germline ends came to 13 bases.

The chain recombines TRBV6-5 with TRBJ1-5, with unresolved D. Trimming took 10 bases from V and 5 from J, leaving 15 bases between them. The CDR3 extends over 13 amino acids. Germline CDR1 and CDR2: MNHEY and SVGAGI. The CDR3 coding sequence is TGTGCCACGAGGAGGCATGATGATCAGCCCCAGCATTTT. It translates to CATRRHDDQPQHF.

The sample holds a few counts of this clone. The CDR3 bases are TGTGCCAGCAGCTCCCACGATCAGAAGGGGATGAGTTCACCCCTCCACTTT. Protein: CASSSHDQKGMSSPLHF. The V call is TRBV7-9, the J call TRBJ1-6, with TRBD1 as a possible D gene (5 bases). CDR3 length equals 17 residues. V was pared by 4 bases and J by 9 bases, with 22 bases between. Per germline, CDR1 SEHNR and CDR2 FQNEAQ (reference sequence).

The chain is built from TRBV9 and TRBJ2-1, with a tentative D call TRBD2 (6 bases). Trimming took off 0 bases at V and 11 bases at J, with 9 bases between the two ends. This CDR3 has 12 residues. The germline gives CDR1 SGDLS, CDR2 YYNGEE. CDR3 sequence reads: CASSVEGTQQFF. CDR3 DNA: TGTGCCAGCAGCGTAGAGGGGACTCAGCAGTTCTTC.

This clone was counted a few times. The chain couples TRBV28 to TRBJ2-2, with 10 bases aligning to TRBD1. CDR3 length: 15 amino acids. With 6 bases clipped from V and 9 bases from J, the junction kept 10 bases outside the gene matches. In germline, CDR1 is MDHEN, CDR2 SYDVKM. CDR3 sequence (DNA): TGTGCCAGCAGGGGAGGGACAGGGGTCCTCCGGGAGCTGTTTTTT. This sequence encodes CASRGGTGVLRELFF.

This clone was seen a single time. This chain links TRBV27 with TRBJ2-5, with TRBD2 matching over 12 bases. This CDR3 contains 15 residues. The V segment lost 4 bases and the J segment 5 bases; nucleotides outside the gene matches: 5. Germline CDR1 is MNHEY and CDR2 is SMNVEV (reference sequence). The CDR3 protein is CASSSSGGDGETQYF. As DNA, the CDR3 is TGTGCCAGCAGTTCTAGCGGGGGGGATGGGGAGACCCAGTACTTC.

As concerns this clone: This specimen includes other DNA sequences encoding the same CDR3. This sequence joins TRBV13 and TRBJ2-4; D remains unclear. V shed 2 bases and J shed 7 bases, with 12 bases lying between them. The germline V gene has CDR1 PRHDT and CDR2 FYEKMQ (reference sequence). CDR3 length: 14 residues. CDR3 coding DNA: TGTGCCAGCAGCTTATCGGCCGGCGGTAACATTCAGTACTTC. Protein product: CASSLSAGGNIQYF.